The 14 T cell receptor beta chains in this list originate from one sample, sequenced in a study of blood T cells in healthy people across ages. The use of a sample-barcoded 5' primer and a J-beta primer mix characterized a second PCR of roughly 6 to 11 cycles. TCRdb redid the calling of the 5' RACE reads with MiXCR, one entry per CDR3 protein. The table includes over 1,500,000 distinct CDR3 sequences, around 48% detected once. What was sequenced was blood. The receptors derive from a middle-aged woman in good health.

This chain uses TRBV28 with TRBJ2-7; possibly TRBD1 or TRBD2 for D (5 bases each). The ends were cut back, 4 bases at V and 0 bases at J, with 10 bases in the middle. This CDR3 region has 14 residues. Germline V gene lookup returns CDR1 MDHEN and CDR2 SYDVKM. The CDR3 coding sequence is TGTGCCAGCAGTTCGGTGGGGGACTCCTACGAGCAGTACTTC. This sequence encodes CASSSVGDSYEQYF. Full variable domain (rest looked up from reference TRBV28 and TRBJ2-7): DVKVTQSSRYLVKRTGEKVFLECVQDMDHENMFWYRQDPGLGLRLIYFSYDVKMKEKGDIPEGYSVSREKKERFSLILESASTNQTSMYLCASSSVGDSYEQYFGPGTRLTVT.

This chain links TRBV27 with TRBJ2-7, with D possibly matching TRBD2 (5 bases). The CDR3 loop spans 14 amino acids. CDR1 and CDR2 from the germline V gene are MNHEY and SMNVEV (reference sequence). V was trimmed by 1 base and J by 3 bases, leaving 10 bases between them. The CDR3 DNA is TGTGCCAGCAGTTTATTGGCGAGCGGCTACGAGCAGTACTTC. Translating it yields CASSLLASGYEQYF.

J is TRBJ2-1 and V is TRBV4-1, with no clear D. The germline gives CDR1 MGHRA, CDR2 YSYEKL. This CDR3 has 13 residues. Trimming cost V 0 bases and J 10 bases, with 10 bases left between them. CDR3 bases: TGCGCCAGCAGCCAAGAGTGGGCCCTCGAGCAGTTCTTC. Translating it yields CASSQEWALEQFF.

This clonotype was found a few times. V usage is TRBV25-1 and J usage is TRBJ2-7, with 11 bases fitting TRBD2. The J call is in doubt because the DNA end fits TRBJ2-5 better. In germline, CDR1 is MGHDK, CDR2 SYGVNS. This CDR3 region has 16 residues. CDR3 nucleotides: TGTGCCAGCAGTGTGGGGACTAGCGGCGTTCGGGAGACCCAGTACTTC. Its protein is CASSVGTSGVRETQYF.

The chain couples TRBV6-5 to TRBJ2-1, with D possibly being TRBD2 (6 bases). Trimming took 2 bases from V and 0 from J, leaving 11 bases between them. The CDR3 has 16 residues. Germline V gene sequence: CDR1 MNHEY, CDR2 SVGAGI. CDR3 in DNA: TGTGCCAGCAGTTACGGTTGGGGGGACTCCTACAATGAGCAGTTCTTC. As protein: CASSYGWGDSYNEQFF.

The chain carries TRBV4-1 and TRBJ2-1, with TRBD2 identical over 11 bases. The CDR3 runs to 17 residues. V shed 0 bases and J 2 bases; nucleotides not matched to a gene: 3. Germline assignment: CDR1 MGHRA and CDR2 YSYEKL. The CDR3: CASSQDQTSGAYNEQFF. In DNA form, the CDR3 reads TGCGCCAGCAGCCAAGACCAGACTAGCGGGGCCTACAATGAGCAGTTCTTC.

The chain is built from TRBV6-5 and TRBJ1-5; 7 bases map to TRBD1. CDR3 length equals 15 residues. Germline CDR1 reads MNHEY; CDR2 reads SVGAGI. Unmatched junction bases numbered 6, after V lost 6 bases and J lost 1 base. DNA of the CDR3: TGTGCCAGCAGCCGGGGACAGAGGAGCAATCAGCCCCAGCATTTT. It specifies CASSRGQRSNQPQHF.

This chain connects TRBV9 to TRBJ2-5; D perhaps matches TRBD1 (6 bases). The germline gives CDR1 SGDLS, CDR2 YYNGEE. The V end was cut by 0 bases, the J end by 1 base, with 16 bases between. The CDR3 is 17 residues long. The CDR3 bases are TGTGCCAGCAGCGTAGCTAACAGGGCCGACTTCCAAGAGACCCAGTACTTC. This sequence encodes CASSVANRADFQETQYF.

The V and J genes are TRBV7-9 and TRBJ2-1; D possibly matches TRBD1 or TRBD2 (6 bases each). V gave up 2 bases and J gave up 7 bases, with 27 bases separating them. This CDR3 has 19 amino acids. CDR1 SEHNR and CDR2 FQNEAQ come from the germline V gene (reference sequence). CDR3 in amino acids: CASSLNFAWGAKVMNEQFF. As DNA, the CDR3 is TGTGCCAGCAGCTTAAATTTCGCGTGGGGGGCTAAGGTAATGAATGAGCAGTTCTTC.

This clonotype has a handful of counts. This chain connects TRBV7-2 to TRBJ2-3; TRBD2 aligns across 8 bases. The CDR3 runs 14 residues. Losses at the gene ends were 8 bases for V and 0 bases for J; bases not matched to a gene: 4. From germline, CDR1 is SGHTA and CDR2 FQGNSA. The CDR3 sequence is CASLRGGSTDTQYF. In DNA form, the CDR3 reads TGTGCCAGCCTCCGGGGGGGTAGCACAGATACGCAGTATTTT.

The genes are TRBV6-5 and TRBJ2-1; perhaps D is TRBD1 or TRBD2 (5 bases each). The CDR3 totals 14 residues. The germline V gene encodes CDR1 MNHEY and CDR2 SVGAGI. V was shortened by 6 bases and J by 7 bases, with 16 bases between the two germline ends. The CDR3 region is CASRIPGPVNEQFF. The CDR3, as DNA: TGTGCCAGCAGGATTCCGGGACCCGTGAATGAGCAGTTCTTC.

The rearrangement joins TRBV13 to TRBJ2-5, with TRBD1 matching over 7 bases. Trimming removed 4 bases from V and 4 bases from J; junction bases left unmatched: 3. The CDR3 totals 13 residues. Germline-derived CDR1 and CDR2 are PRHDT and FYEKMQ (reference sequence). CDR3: CASSYYRGETQYF. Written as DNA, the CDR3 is TGTGCCAGCAGCTACTACAGGGGAGAGACCCAGTACTTC.

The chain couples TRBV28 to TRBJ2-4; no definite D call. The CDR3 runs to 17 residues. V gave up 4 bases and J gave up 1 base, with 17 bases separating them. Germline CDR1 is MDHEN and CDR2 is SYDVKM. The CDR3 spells CASSYHPLLGAKNIQYF. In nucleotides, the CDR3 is TGTGCCAGCAGTTATCACCCGTTGCTAGGGGCCAAAAACATTCAGTACTTC.

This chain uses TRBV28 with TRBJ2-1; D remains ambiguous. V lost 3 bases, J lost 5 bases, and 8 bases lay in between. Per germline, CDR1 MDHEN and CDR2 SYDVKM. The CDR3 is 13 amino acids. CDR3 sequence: CASSLTRNNEQFF. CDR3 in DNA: TGTGCCAGCAGTTTGACCAGGAACAATGAGCAGTTCTTC.